The rows below give T cell receptor beta chains drawn from one sample of a study of blood T cell repertoires in COVID-19. TCRdb keeps only in-frame clones here, not all; method: immunoSEQ multiplex PCR. This table has 150,000 or so clones, 81% appearing once. Sequencing was carried out using peripheral blood. These receptor sequences come from a man aged 60 to 69 with active or convalescent COVID-19. Both conserved end residues are part of each CDR3. A D gene is named only where the DNA matches it firmly. Part of the rows lack a size; the others show once, few, many or a class for expanded clones.

cdr3_length,j_call,v_call,d_call,clone_size,cdr3_nt,cdr3_aa
13,TRBJ1-1,TRBV7-2,TRBD1,.,TGTGCGACCGGACAGGGTATGAACACTGAAGCTTTCTTT,CATGQGMNTEAFF
15,TRBJ1-2,TRBV2,.,.,TGTGCCAGCATGCCGGGGTCAGCGACCTTTTCTGGCTACACCTTC,CASMPGSATFSGYTF
16,TRBJ1-2,TRBV28,TRBD1,few,TGTGCCAGCAGGGTGACCGGGACAGGGGGCTGGGTTGGCTACACCTTC,CASRVTGTGGWVGYTF
16,TRBJ2-7,TRBV5-6,.,.,TGTGCCAGCAGCTTGTTGGGGGGGCCCAGCTCCTACGAGCAGTACTTC,CASSLLGGPSSYEQYF
13,TRBJ2-3,TRBV10-3,TRBD1,few,TGTGCCACCCGGGACAGGGGCGTCGATACGCAGTATTTT,CATRDRGVDTQYF
17,TRBJ2-4,TRBV10-3,.,once,TGTGCCATCAGTGAGAGAGGAGGCCAACCCTCGGGTGACATTCAGTACTTC,CAISERGGQPSGDIQYF
14,TRBJ1-2,TRBV6-5,.,.,TGTGCCAGCAGTTACTCAAGAGGCCGGGATGGCTACACCTTC,CASSYSRGRDGYTF
16,TRBJ2-1,TRBV27,TRBD2,.,TGTGCCAGCAGGGCAACTAGCGGCTACTCCTACAATGAGCAGTTCTTC,CASRATSGYSYNEQFF
15,TRBJ2-5,TRBV21-1,.,few,TGTGCCAGCAGCATAACAAGACAGTGCCAAGAGACCCAGTACTTC,CASSITRQCQETQYF
18,TRBJ2-6,TRBV11-2,TRBD1,.,TGTGCCAGCAGCCCGACAGGGACGTTCTTCTCTGGGGCCAACGTCCTGACTTTC,CASSPTGTFFSGANVLTF
13,TRBJ1-1,TRBV29-1,.,few,TGCAGCGTTGAGACTGGCCGGACAGCTGAAGCTTTCTTT,CSVETGRTAEAFF
18,TRBJ1-4,TRBV4-2,TRBD1,.,TGTGCCAGCAGCCATGGGACAGGGGAAAAGTCGGCTAATGAAAAACTGTTTTTT,CASSHGTGEKSANEKLFF
15,TRBJ2-1,TRBV5-4,TRBD1,.,TGTGCCAGCAGCTTGATAGGGACAGGGGAGGGTGAGCAGTTCTTC,CASSLIGTGEGEQFF
15,TRBJ1-1,TRBV5-1,.,.,TGCGCCAGCAGCTTGGGACCGACTAGGAACACTGAAGCTTTCTTT,CASSLGPTRNTEAFF